This entry lists 4 T cell receptor beta chains sequenced from one sample in a study of blood T cell repertoires in COVID-19. TCRdb's copy holds only in-frame clones and misses some; the assay was immunoSEQ multiplex PCR. The data hold about 250,000 clones, with about 88% observed a single time. Sequencing used peripheral blood. The receptors derive from a woman in her thirties or forties who had recovered from COVID-19.

The chain carries TRBV7-2 and TRBJ1-2, with TRBD1 identical over 8 bases. V lost 3 bases to trimming and J lost 4 bases; unmatched junction nucleotides: 7. Per the germline V gene, CDR1 is SGHTA and CDR2 is FQGNSA. This CDR3 comprises 15 residues. The CDR3 sequence: CASSLGDRPSYGYTF. The CDR3 coding sequence is TGTGCCAGCAGCTTGGGGGACAGGCCTTCCTATGGCTACACCTTC.

V is TRBV5-8 and J is TRBJ1-3; D remains ambiguous. CDR1 SGHTS and CDR2 YDEGEE come from the germline V gene. V was pared by 2 bases and J by 2 bases, with 11 bases between. The CDR3 extends over 15 amino acids. CDR3 sequence reads: CASSFVRGAGNTIYF. CDR3 nucleotide sequence: TGTGCCAGCAGCTTCGTCCGGGGAGCTGGAAACACCATATATTTT.

This clone was seen once. The chain carries TRBV7-9 and TRBJ1-1, with a tentative D call TRBD1 (5 bases). Trimming stripped 5 bases from V and 6 bases from J, with 19 bases between. The germline CDR1 and CDR2 sequences are SEHNR and FQNEAQ (reference sequence). The CDR3 is 15 residues long. This chain's CDR3 is CASSPLGGKIPEAFF. CDR3 DNA: TGTGCCAGCAGCCCATTGGGGGGGAAGATACCTGAAGCTTTCTTT. Drawing the rest from reference TRBV7-9 and TRBJ1-1, the complete variable domain is DTGVSQNPRHKITKRGQNVTFRCDPISEHNRLYWYRQTLGQGPEFLTYFQNEAQLEKSRLLSDRFSAERPKGSFSTLEIQRTEQGDSAMYLCASSPLGGKIPEAFFGQGTRLTVV.

The rearrangement links TRBV27 to TRBJ2-3; a weak D match, TRBD2 (5 bases). This CDR3 region has 14 residues. Trimming took 5 bases from V and 4 from J, leaving 13 bases between them. Germline lookup yields CDR1 MNHEY and CDR2 SMNVEV (reference sequence). This CDR3 reads CASSPRTYPDTQYF. CDR3 nucleotide sequence: TGTGCCAGCAGTCCAAGGACTTATCCAGATACGCAGTATTTT.